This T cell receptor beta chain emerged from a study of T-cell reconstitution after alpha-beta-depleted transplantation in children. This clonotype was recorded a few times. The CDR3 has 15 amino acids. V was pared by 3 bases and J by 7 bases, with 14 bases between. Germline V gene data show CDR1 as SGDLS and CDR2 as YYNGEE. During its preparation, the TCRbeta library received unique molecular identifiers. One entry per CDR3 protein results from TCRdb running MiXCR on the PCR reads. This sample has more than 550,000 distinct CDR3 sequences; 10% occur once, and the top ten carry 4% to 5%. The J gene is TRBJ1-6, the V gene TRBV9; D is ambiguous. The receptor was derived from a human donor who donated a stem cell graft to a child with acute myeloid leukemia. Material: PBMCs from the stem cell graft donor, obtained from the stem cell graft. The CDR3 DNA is TGTGCCAGCAGCGCGGGTACAAAAAGGAATTCACCCCTCCACTTT. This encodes CASSAGTKRNSPLHF.